This T cell receptor beta chain was sequenced in a study of T cell responses to AZD1222 COVID-19 vaccine (dated by TCRdb to the early 2020s). General notes on the study: AZD1222 recipients with second doses at about 4 weeks or about 12 weeks were pooled, because spike-specific TCR depth and breadth did not differ between schedules. Trial participants were enrolled into age subgroups of 18-55, 56-69 and 70-plus years, which contained around 140, 26 and 57 TCR-sequenced participants, respectively. A total of 233 trial participants underwent TCR sequencing, of whom about 210 had received two doses of AZD1222 and approximately 25 had received two doses of the MenACWY control vaccine. Here is what the overall study found, with its caveats: Because no day 14 peak-response samples were available, repertoires were characterized only after the peak T cell response. Most participants were white British and females outnumbered males, and the authors suggested that clonal diversity may have been underestimated. Epitopes outside the regions mutated in the B.1.351 and B.1.1.7 variants were reportedly recognized by nearly half of the unique spike-specific TCRs. The vaccine-associated CD4 TCRs covered the entire spike protein, and the dominant responses fell in regions 160-218 and 743-854. After two AZD1222 doses, spike-specific TCR breadth and depth were significantly higher than at day 0 and than in MenACWY recipients. Conclusions about previously exposed vaccinees are limited because only a handful of AZD1222 recipients were SARS-CoV-2 seropositive at baseline. The 56-69-year group was small, and its depth increase did not reach significance, likely because of low power.

The CDR3 regions of human TCRbeta chains were analyzed by immunosequencing. The source study handled its data this way. TCRs in the repertoires were compared against a reference library of SARS-CoV-2-specific TCRs that had been generated with the MIRA antigen-specificity platform. Breadth was defined as the fraction of unique TCRs that were SARS-CoV-2-associated, and depth was defined as the fraction of total T cells that were SARS-CoV-2-associated. Using the MIRA data, each spike-specific TCR was assigned both to the spike region to which the TCR was reactive and to a CD4 or CD8 class. Log10-transformed breadth and depth values were compared by one-way ANOVA with Sidak's multiple comparisons tests. Imported from immuneACCESS, the table was reduced by TCRdb to in-frame sequences with V and J called. These copies leave out some clones; in studies compared against another copy, an unresolved V gene accounts for under half, and the cause of the remainder is not known. The DNA was the basis for D and trimming; V, J and clone size are from that table. Across this sample there are roughly 100,000 clones, with 88% seen only once. The top ten clones comprise roughly 20% of the sample.

Note on this clone: Its antigen is currently not known. Base qualities are not at hand, and no much larger clone is one base apart.

In light of the paper, this sample's time point label describes: baseline before first vaccination. Vaccinee samples came from UK trials COV001 and COV002, including a single-blind randomized controlled phase 2/3 trial of AZD1222 (ChAdOx1 nCoV-19) in healthy adults. For TCRbeta chain sequencing, PBMC samples were collected from trial participants at day 0 and at day 28 after the second dose. The material sequenced was peripheral blood, taken on day 0 of AZD1222 vaccination. This clonotype was obtained from an adult in good health.

The CDR3 corresponds to CASSSTGTEAFF. The bases are TGTGCCAGCAGCTCCACCGGGACTGAAGCTTTCTTT. The chain joins TRBV6-5 to TRBJ1-1, with the D gene call left open. Inclusive of the bounding cysteine and phenylalanine, the CDR3 is 12 residues long. Only the CDR3 region is kept as DNA, spanning 36 bases read in frame from base 1. CDR1 MNHEY and CDR2 SVGAGI were looked up in the germline V gene. V sheds 6 bases and J sheds 5 bases, leaving 10 bases between their ends.